The rows below give T cell receptor beta chains drawn from one sample of a study of early T cells in non-severe SARS-CoV-2 infection. Each CDR3 protein gets one entry after TCRdb re-called the 5' RACE reads with MiXCR. The data contain tens of thousands of distinct CDR3 sequences, 12% of them seen just once; the ten biggest clones take up roughly 3%. The sequenced sample was whole blood. The receptor set was obtained from an adult who was a healthcare worker with PCR-confirmed SARS-CoV-2 infection or an uninfected control (not recorded which). Each CDR3 is given with its conserved first and last residue. D genes are given only for firm matches.

j_gene,v_gene,d_gene,len,CDR3aa
TRBJ1-3,TRBV25-1,NA,14,CASSEERSGNTIYF
TRBJ2-1,TRBV7-3,TRBD1,15,CASSPQGVNYNEQFF
TRBJ2-7,TRBV28,NA,14,CASSLREATYEQYF
TRBJ2-3,TRBV10-1,TRBD2,14,CASSDGGWTDTQYF
TRBJ1-6,TRBV20-1,NA,12,CSARGTASPLHF
TRBJ2-7,TRBV3-1,NA,16,CASSPFQGTDSYEQYF
TRBJ2-7,TRBV3-1,NA,12,CASSQRDRRMYF
TRBJ2-2,TRBV20-1,TRBD2,14,CSARSGRITGELFF
TRBJ1-5,TRBV6-4,NA,14,CASSESGRGQPQHF
TRBJ2-2,TRBV3-1,NA,13,CASSHGNTGELFF
TRBJ2-7,TRBV6-2/TRBV6-3,NA,14,CASSYRGLIGEQYF
TRBJ1-2,TRBV20-1,TRBD1,14,CSAPYGTGVAGYTF
TRBJ2-7,TRBV9,TRBD2,17,CASSASTGTRGSYEQYF
TRBJ2-7,TRBV5-1,NA,16,CASSLYSLSSSYEQYF
TRBJ2-1,TRBV28,TRBD1,18,CASSLSVPGQGPRLEQFF
TRBJ2-3,TRBV9,TRBD2,15,CASSVSGGSTDTQYF
TRBJ1-1,TRBV10-3,NA,15,CAITLAGGTNTEAFF
TRBJ1-6,TRBV20-1,NA,14,CSAPPRGSNSSLHF
TRBJ2-3,TRBV4-1,TRBD1,14,CASRQGEGADTQYF
TRBJ1-6,TRBV6-5,NA,16,CASSYYPLDSYSPLHF
TRBJ2-3,TRBV28,NA,16,CASSSLRWAAPDTQYF
TRBJ1-2,TRBV5-6,NA,15,CASSLAPAGAEGYTF
TRBJ1-1,TRBV20-1,NA,12,CSGEQGSSEAFF
TRBJ1-5,TRBV18,NA,17,CASSPLPRTDLHQPQHF
TRBJ2-5,TRBV12-3/TRBV12-4,NA,17,CASSPIHIHRYQETQYF
TRBJ2-1,TRBV20-1,NA,18,CSAREIFNSYPSYNEQFF
TRBJ1-1,TRBV27,NA,13,CASTTLSGNEAFF
TRBJ2-1,TRBV29-1,NA,16,CSVEETGYRAYNEQFF
TRBJ2-1,TRBV7-6,NA,17,CASSPPATRGLYNEQFF
TRBJ2-1,TRBV24-1,NA,14,CATSEFSPLSEQFF
TRBJ2-3,TRBV20-1,TRBD2,16,CSARPRIAGTPDTQYF
TRBJ2-1,TRBV15,NA,13,CATTRDSYNEQFF
TRBJ2-1,TRBV28,NA,17,CASSSTRGGGAYNEQFF
TRBJ2-7,TRBV18,NA,13,CASSPKTSYEQYF
TRBJ2-7,TRBV5-1,NA,15,CASSFGATYSYEQYF
TRBJ1-6,TRBV27,NA,12,CASAYRDSPLHF
TRBJ2-2,TRBV19,NA,16,CASSIGSGGATGELFF
TRBJ2-1,TRBV9,NA,13,CASSVSAGGEQFF
TRBJ2-7,TRBV3-1,NA,11,CASSQELEQYF
TRBJ2-7,TRBV7-9,NA,13,CASSSGTTYEQYF
TRBJ2-7,TRBV7-9,TRBD1,14,CASSLARGLHEQYF
TRBJ2-5,TRBV24-1,NA,17,CATSDPSRGAARETQYF
TRBJ2-7,TRBV6-5,NA,16,CASSSTARVSSYEQYF
TRBJ2-2,TRBV4-1,NA,14,CASSLSGDGGELFF
TRBJ1-2,TRBV4-2,NA,13,CASSQGELYGYTF
TRBJ2-1,TRBV7-8,TRBD2,18,CASSLEGLAGVSYNEQFF
TRBJ2-3,TRBV9,NA,13,CASSGISLYPQYF
TRBJ1-1,TRBV30,NA,14,CAWSVAPRVTEAFF
TRBJ2-1,TRBV6-6,NA,15,CASSTGQPTYNEQFF
TRBJ2-7,TRBV10-3,NA,13,CAITRGDSYEQYF
TRBJ2-5,TRBV7-7,TRBD1,15,CASSLGDRGQETQYF
TRBJ2-5,TRBV29-1,TRBD2,15,CSVEEQRGNWGTQYF
TRBJ2-3,TRBV5-1,NA,18,CASSLGPVGRGGTDTQYF